This T cell receptor (beta chain) originates from a study of cytomegalovirus exposure and HLA in healthy donors. Germline loops: CDR1 SNHLY, CDR2 FYNNEI. Trimming pared 7 bases from V and 2 bases from J, leaving 8 bases between. The CDR3 length is 12 residues. Healthy bone marrow donors supplied every sample. PCR used 60 Vbeta primers and 13 Jbeta primers. Assay used: immunoSEQ multiplex PCR; TCRdb lists only in-frame clones, some missing. The sample holds about 130,000 clones, about four fifths seen once. Notes on the study in general: The study had only CMV serostatus as immune exposure information. Later analysis revealed greater clonal expansion in HLA-associated TCR beta chains than in equally common others.

This clone was seen a single time. Its antigen is as yet unknown. The clonotype was recovered from a man aged 25 to 40 in good health and CMV-seronegative. The material sequenced was PBMCs. The rearrangement uses TRBV2 and TRBJ1-2; D may be TRBD1 (5 bases). The CDR3 spells CASTRANYGYTF. CDR3 coding DNA: TGTGCCAGCACCAGGGCCAACTATGGCTACACCTTC.